Below, 32 T cell receptor beta chains from the same sample are listed, as sequenced in a study of blood T cell repertoires in COVID-19. Only in-frame clones appear in the TCRdb table, and some are missing; sequencing was by immunoSEQ multiplex PCR. The sample includes 150,000 to 200,000 clones, 83% of them seen just once. Input material: peripheral blood. These receptors were obtained from a woman aged 70 to 79 with COVID-19, enrolled during active disease.

V gene TRBV15 combines with J gene TRBJ2-7, with TRBD1 identical over 11 bases. There are 15 residues in the CDR3. Germline-derived CDR1 and CDR2 are LNHNV and YYDKDF (reference sequence). The V segment lost 1 base and the J segment 4 bases; nucleotides outside the gene matches: 3. The CDR3 sequence: CATSRGGTGGYEQYF. For the CDR3, the DNA is TGTGCCACCAGCAGAGGCGGGACAGGGGGATACGAGCAGTACTTC.

The chain uses TRBV28 and TRBJ1-5; the D is unclear. The CDR3 runs to 14 residues. Trimming removed 2 bases at V and 3 bases at J, with 8 bases between. The germline CDR1 and CDR2 sequences are MDHEN and SYDVKM. Here the CDR3 DNA reads TGTGCCAGCAGTTTACGGGGTTACAATCAGCCCCAGCATTTT. This translates into CASSLRGYNQPQHF.

The chain employs TRBV6-5 and TRBJ1-2, with TRBD1 matching 10 bases. Germline assignment: CDR1 MNHEY and CDR2 SVGAGI. V was pared by 6 bases and J by 7 bases, with 5 bases of the junction left unmatched. CDR3 size: 13 residues. This CDR3 is CASRRQGAGGYTF. DNA of the CDR3: TGTGCCAGCAGAAGACAGGGGGCGGGTGGCTACACCTTC.

J is TRBJ1-5 and V is TRBV28; 7 nucleotides line up with TRBD1. The V gene end was trimmed by 2 bases and the J gene end by 5 bases; junction bases not matched to a gene: 3. This CDR3 is 14 amino acids long. Per germline, CDR1 MDHEN and CDR2 SYDVKM. The CDR3, as DNA: TGTGCCAGCAGTTTAGACAGGGCCGATCAGCCCCAGCATTTT. Protein: CASSLDRADQPQHF.

This clone came up once. The V call is TRBV7-2, the J call TRBJ2-3; the D gene is possibly TRBD1 (5 bases). The germline V gene encodes CDR1 SGHTA and CDR2 FQGNSA. The CDR3 extends over 16 amino acids. V was pared by 2 bases and J by 2 bases, with 14 bases between. This CDR3 is CASSLSFDRTTDTQYF. CDR3 nucleotide sequence: TGTGCCAGCAGCTTAAGTTTTGACAGAACCACAGATACGCAGTATTTT. Looking up the rest from reference TRBV7-2 and TRBJ2-3 gives the full variable domain: GAGVSQSPSNKVTEKGKDVELRCDPISGHTALYWYRQSLGQGLEFLIYFQGNSAPDKSGLPSDRFSAERTGGSVSTLTIQRTQQEDSAVYLCASSLSFDRTTDTQYFGPGTRLTVL.

The chain carries TRBV5-1 and TRBJ2-6; D is possibly TRBD2 (6 bases). The CDR3 has 16 amino acids. The V end lost 6 bases, the J end lost 0 bases, and 13 bases lay between the germline ends. CDR1 is SGHRS, CDR2 YFSETQ, per germline. The CDR3 nucleotides are TGCGCCAGCACATGGTCGGGGGACTCTGGGGCCAACGTCCTGACTTTC. Its translation is CASTWSGDSGANVLTF.

The chain recombines TRBV11-2 with TRBJ1-2; D is uncertain. The germline V gene has CDR1 SGHAT and CDR2 FQNNGV. CDR3 length: 15 amino acids. Trimming removed 0 bases from V and 4 bases from J, with 12 bases in between. The CDR3: CASSLDLGSFYGYTF. The CDR3, as DNA: TGTGCCAGCAGCTTAGATCTCGGTAGTTTCTATGGCTACACCTTC.

The chain joins TRBV19 to TRBJ1-6; 10 nucleotides line up with TRBD1. Per the germline V gene, CDR1 is LNHDA and CDR2 is SQIVND (reference sequence). With V trimmed by 4 bases and J by 7 bases, 4 bases remained unmatched. This CDR3 has 15 amino acids. The CDR3 reads CASSRQGATNSPLHF. DNA of the CDR3: TGTGCCAGTAGTAGACAGGGGGCTACAAATTCACCCCTCCACTTT.

The rearrangement joins TRBV5-1 to TRBJ1-1, with 8 bases that match TRBD1. The junction had 6 bases not matched to a gene; V was cut back by 4 bases and J by 4 bases. The CDR3 sequence is 14 residues long. Germline V gene sequence: CDR1 SGHRS, CDR2 YFSETQ. CDR3 DNA sequence: TGCGCCAGCAGCATGACTACAGGGGGCACTGAAGCTTTCTTT. As protein: CASSMTTGGTEAFF.

This clone was counted a few times. This chain uses TRBV7-9 with TRBJ2-3, with D possibly being TRBD1 (5 bases). V was shortened by 5 bases and J by 3 bases, with 12 bases between the two germline ends. Germline V gives CDR1 SEHNR, CDR2 FQNEAQ (reference sequence). The CDR3 spans 14 residues. In nucleotides, the CDR3 is TGTGCCAGCAGCGGCGCAGGGCAGACAGATACGCAGTATTTT. Translating it yields CASSGAGQTDTQYF.

CDR3 nucleotides: TGTGCCAGTAGTATAGGGACTAGCGGGAACACCGGGGAGCTGTTTTTT. Its protein is CASSIGTSGNTGELFF. This rearrangement joins TRBV19 to TRBJ2-2; TRBD2 matches at 10 bases. The CDR3 consists of 16 residues. V shed 1 base and J 1 base; nucleotides not matched to a gene: 0. The germline V gene encodes CDR1 LNHDA and CDR2 SQIVND (reference sequence).

This chain uses TRBV6-6 with TRBJ1-1; weak D call: TRBD1 (6 bases). The CDR3 covers 14 residues. Trimming took off 7 bases at V and 1 base at J, with 13 bases between the two ends. The germline gives CDR1 MNHNY, CDR2 SVGAGI (reference sequence). CDR3 loop: CASTFPTGNTEAFF. The DNA for the CDR3 is TGTGCCAGCACTTTTCCGACAGGGAACACTGAAGCTTTCTTT.

The V gene is TRBV27, the J gene TRBJ2-6; D remains ambiguous. Germline V CDR1 and CDR2: MNHEY, SMNVEV (reference sequence). The V and J ends lost 7 bases and 1 base respectively, with 17 bases between them. This CDR3 is built from 17 residues. Here the CDR3 reads CASMGQCSLSGANVLTF. CDR3 coding DNA: TGTGCCAGCATGGGCCAGTGTTCTCTATCTGGGGCCAACGTCCTGACTTTC.

This chain connects TRBV4-3 to TRBJ2-6, with 8 nucleotides matching TRBD1. Germline values: CDR1 LGHNA, CDR2 YSLEER. Losses at the gene ends were 1 base for V and 3 bases for J; bases not matched to a gene: 14. The CDR3 sequence is 20 residues long. CDR3 nucleotide sequence: TGCGCCAGCAGCCAAGGAACTCCGGGACAGGTCGCTGGTGGGGCCAACGTCCTGACTTTC. Amino acids: CASSQGTPGQVAGGANVLTF.

The chain combines TRBV18 with TRBJ2-2, with 7 positions matching TRBD2. V shed 2 bases, J shed 2 bases, and the junction held 8 bases outside the gene matches. Germline V CDR1 and CDR2: KGHSH, LQKENI. The CDR3 is 17 residues long. Written as DNA, the CDR3 is TGTGCCAGCTCACCAAGATTGCCTAGCGGAAACACCGGGGAGCTGTTTTTT. Residues: CASSPRLPSGNTGELFF. Using reference TRBV18 and TRBJ2-2 for the parts outside the CDR3, the full variable domain is NAGVMQNPRHLVRRRGQEARLRCSPMKGHSHVYWYRQLPEEGLKFMVYLQKENIIDESGMPKERFSAEFPKEGPSILRIQQVVRGDSAAYFCASSPRLPSGNTGELFFGEGSRLTVL.

The chain couples TRBV2 to TRBJ1-6, with D perhaps matching TRBD1 (5 bases). The V gene's germline CDR1 is SNHLY and CDR2 FYNNEI. The germline V and J ends were trimmed by 2 bases and 10 bases, with 18 bases remaining between them. The CDR3 runs to 16 residues. The CDR3 loop reads CASSEQFSQGRSPLHF. CDR3 DNA: TGTGCCAGCAGTGAACAGTTCTCGCAGGGCCGATCACCCCTCCACTTT.

Note on this clone: Other DNA sequences in this sample translate to the same CDR3. V is TRBV6-5 and J is TRBJ1-5, with D tentatively TRBD1 (5 bases). V dropped 0 bases and J dropped 6 bases, with 9 bases sitting between them. The germline CDR1 and CDR2 sequences are MNHEY and SVGAGI. The CDR3 contains 14 residues. DNA for the CDR3: TGTGCCAGCAGTTACTCTAGGGGAGGTCAGCCCCAGCATTTT. Its protein product is CASSYSRGGQPQHF.

This sequence joins TRBV3-1 (or the pseudogene TRBV3-2) and TRBJ2-1; 9 positions match TRBD2. CDR1 is LGHDT and CDR2 is YNNKEL in the germline V gene (reference sequence). Losses at the gene ends were 1 base for V and 3 bases for J; bases not matched to a gene: 1. The CDR3 consists of 15 residues. In DNA, the CDR3 is TGTGCCAGCAGCCAAGGCGGGAGGGTCTACAATGAGCAGTTCTTC. Translated: CASSQGGRVYNEQFF.

This clone occurred a few times. This chain uses TRBV5-5 with TRBJ1-5; D possibly corresponds to TRBD1 (5 bases). V lost 0 bases and J 1 base, leaving 8 bases between the germline ends. The CDR3 consists of 15 residues. The germline gives CDR1 SGHKS, CDR2 YYEKEE (reference sequence). The CDR3 DNA reads TGTGCCAGCAGCTTGGGCGGGGGGAGCAATCAGCCCCAGCATTTT. It is translated as CASSLGGGSNQPQHF.

The CDR3 spells CASSPGEGETQYF. As DNA, the CDR3 is TGTGCCAGCTCACCCGGAGAGGGTGAGACCCAGTACTTC. V is TRBV18 and J is TRBJ2-5, with D tentatively TRBD2 (5 bases). Germline V gene lookup returns CDR1 KGHSH and CDR2 LQKENI. Trimming pared 3 bases from V and 5 bases from J, leaving 10 bases between. There are 13 residues in the CDR3.

J is TRBJ2-3 and V is TRBV27; D is unclear. V was trimmed by 5 bases and J by 0 bases, leaving 12 bases between them. This CDR3 is 15 amino acids long. Germline V gives CDR1 MNHEY, CDR2 SMNVEV (reference sequence). This CDR3 reads CASSPEASSTDTQYF. DNA for the CDR3: TGTGCCAGCAGTCCTGAGGCGTCTAGCACAGATACGCAGTATTTT.

J is TRBJ2-5 and V is TRBV29-1, with TRBD1 matching over 9 bases. The CDR3 has 14 amino acids. Losses at the gene ends were 7 bases for V and 4 bases for J; bases not matched to a gene: 10. Per germline, CDR1 SQVTM and CDR2 ANQGSEA. The CDR3 nucleotides are TGCAGCGGAACACGGGGACAGGGAGGAGAGACCCAGTACTTC. Residues: CSGTRGQGGETQYF.

The chain links TRBV13 to TRBJ2-2; 8 bases line up with TRBD2. Germline loops: CDR1 PRHDT, CDR2 FYEKMQ (reference sequence). J was trimmed by 3 bases and V by 5 bases; bases with no gene match: 14. The CDR3 sequence is 18 residues long. CDR3 sequence: CASSTRLARPGDTGELFF. The CDR3 DNA follows: TGTGCCAGCAGCACCCGACTAGCGCGCCCCGGGGACACCGGGGAGCTGTTTTTT.

The J gene is TRBJ2-5, the V gene TRBV7-2; 11 bases map to TRBD2. The CDR3 totals 17 residues. Germline V lookup: CDR1 SGHTA, CDR2 FQGNSA. The V and J ends lost 1 base and 5 bases, in that order; junction bases with no gene match: 9. The CDR3 DNA reads TGTGCCAGCAGCTTAGGGCTTACTAGCGGGAGAGGGGAGACCCAGTACTTC. Translated, it gives CASSLGLTSGRGETQYF.

This clone was observed a handful of times. The chain joins TRBV2 to TRBJ2-7; weak D call: TRBD1 (8 bases). There are 13 residues in the CDR3. Trimming shortened V by 8 bases and J by 6 bases, and 17 bases separated the two germline ends. Germline V gene sequence: CDR1 SNHLY, CDR2 FYNNEI. CDR3: CASVQQGEGEQYF. CDR3 sequence (DNA): TGTGCCAGCGTCCAACAGGGGGAGGGCGAGCAGTACTTC.

The genes are TRBV30 and TRBJ2-2, with a tentative D call TRBD2 (6 bases). The CDR3 sequence is 13 residues long. Looked up from germline, CDR1 is GTSNPN and CDR2 is SVGIG (reference sequence). V dropped 2 bases and J dropped 5 bases, with 9 bases sitting between them. The CDR3 nucleotides read TGTGCCTGGAGTAGGGAGGAAACCGGGGAGCTGTTTTTT. Protein sequence: CAWSREETGELFF.

The genes are TRBV9 and TRBJ2-7, with 7 bases identical to TRBD2. In germline, CDR1 is SGDLS, CDR2 YYNGEE. Trimming cost V 1 base and J 0 bases; bases outside gene matches: 4. This CDR3 contains 15 residues. CDR3: CASSVTGGSSYEQYF. CDR3 DNA sequence: TGTGCCAGCAGCGTAACGGGAGGCTCCTCCTACGAGCAGTACTTC.

This clone appeared a single time. The gene calls are TRBV5-1 and TRBJ1-2; D not resolved. Trimming left V 0 bases short and J 1 base short, with 10 bases between. Germline values: CDR1 SGHRS, CDR2 YFSETQ. The CDR3 totals 15 residues. The CDR3 nucleotides read TGCGCCAGCAGCTTGGCCGGCGGTGATAACTATGGCTACACCTTC. Its protein product is CASSLAGGDNYGYTF. The full variable domain, with the rest looked up from reference TRBV5-1 and TRBJ1-2, is KAGVTQTPRYLIKTRGQQVTLSCSPISGHRSVSWYQQTPGQGLQFLFEYFSETQRNKGNFPGRFSGRQFSNSRSEMNVSTLELGDSALYLCASSLAGGDNYGYTFGSGTRLTVV.

V is TRBV28 and J is TRBJ1-2; D ambiguous. With 2 bases removed from V and 3 bases from J, the gap between germline ends came to 4 bases. Germline V lookup: CDR1 MDHEN, CDR2 SYDVKM. This CDR3 is built from 12 residues. CDR3 region: CASSLRDYGYTF. The CDR3 DNA is TGTGCCAGCAGTTTACGGGACTATGGCTACACCTTC.

This chain connects TRBV10-3 to TRBJ2-3; D may be TRBD2 (5 bases). The germline V and J ends were trimmed by 0 bases and 4 bases, with 11 bases remaining between them. This CDR3 region has 15 residues. CDR1 ENHRY and CDR2 SYGVKD come from the germline V gene. DNA of the CDR3: TGTGCCATCAGTGAGTCCAGAGAGGGAGCAGATACGCAGTATTTT. Its translation: CAISESREGADTQYF.

The V and J genes are TRBV5-5 and TRBJ2-5, with 7 positions matching TRBD1. The CDR3 contains 16 residues. Unmatched junction bases numbered 9, after V lost 3 bases and J lost 1 base. CDR1 and CDR2 from the germline V gene are SGHKS and YYEKEE (reference sequence). CDR3 nucleotides: TGTGCCAGCAGCTGGCAGGGACAGAAAGTCCAAGAGACCCAGTACTTC. Encoded protein: CASSWQGQKVQETQYF.

This chain joins TRBV11-3 and TRBJ2-5; perhaps TRBD2 as D (6 bases). The CDR3 contains 14 residues. V gave up 1 base and J gave up 1 base, with 7 bases separating them. The V gene's germline CDR1 is SGHNT and CDR2 YENEEA. The CDR3 loop is CASSLGGAQETQYF. The CDR3 nucleotides read TGTGCCAGCAGCTTAGGCGGGGCCCAAGAGACCCAGTACTTC.